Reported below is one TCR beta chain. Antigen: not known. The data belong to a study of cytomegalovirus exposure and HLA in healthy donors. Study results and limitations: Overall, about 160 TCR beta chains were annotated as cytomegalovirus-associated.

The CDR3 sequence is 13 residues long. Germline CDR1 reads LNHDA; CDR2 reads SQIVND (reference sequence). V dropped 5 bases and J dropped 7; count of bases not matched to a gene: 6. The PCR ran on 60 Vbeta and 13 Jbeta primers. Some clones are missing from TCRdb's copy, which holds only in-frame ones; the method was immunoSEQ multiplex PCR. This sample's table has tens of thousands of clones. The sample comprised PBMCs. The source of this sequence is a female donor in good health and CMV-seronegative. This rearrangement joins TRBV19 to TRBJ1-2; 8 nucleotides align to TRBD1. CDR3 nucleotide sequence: TGTGCCAGTAGTGCCACAGGGGGTCTTGGCTACACCTTC. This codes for CASSATGGLGYTF.